Listed below are T cell receptor beta chains from one sample, sequenced in a study of cytotoxic CD8 clonotypes in ibrutinib-treated CLL. Data came from immunoSEQ multiplex PCR; TCRdb stores just in-frame clones and leaves some out. The sample lists 300,000 to 350,000 clones; 80% were seen once. This sample comprised PBMCs, obtained before ibrutinib treatment. The source is a human donor with chronic lymphocytic leukemia. CDR3s include the opening cysteine and the closing phenylalanine or tryptophan. Fields, in order: J gene, clone size, D gene, V gene, CDR3 protein, CDR3 DNA. A D gene is named only where the DNA matches it firmly. A row's size may be missing; if present it is once, few, many or a size class.

J gene: TRBJ2-2
clone size: NA
D gene: NA
V gene: TRBV6-4
CDR3 protein: CASSEGFTGELFF
CDR3 DNA: TGTGCCAGCAGTGAAGGGTTCACCGGGGAGCTGTTTTTT

J gene: TRBJ1-2
clone size: NA
D gene: TRBD1
V gene: TRBV5-1
CDR3 protein: CASSRDGTGSNGYTF
CDR3 DNA: TGCGCCAGCAGCAGGGACGGGACAGGGTCGAATGGCTACACCTTC

J gene: TRBJ2-7
clone size: NA
D gene: NA
V gene: TRBV28
CDR3 protein: CASSHTYEQYF
CDR3 DNA: TGTGCCAGCAGTCATACATACGAGCAGTACTTC

J gene: TRBJ2-1
clone size: NA
D gene: TRBD2
V gene: TRBV4-3
CDR3 protein: CASSQDVGAGSYNEQFF
CDR3 DNA: TGCGCCAGCAGCCAAGACGTCGGAGCGGGATCCTACAATGAGCAGTTCTTC

J gene: TRBJ2-1
clone size: NA
D gene: NA
V gene: TRBV4-3
CDR3 protein: CASSQVDSEQFF
CDR3 DNA: TGCGCCAGCAGCCAAGTAGATAGTGAGCAGTTCTTC

J gene: TRBJ1-3
clone size: NA
D gene: NA
V gene: TRBV11-2
CDR3 protein: CASSPSGNTIYF
CDR3 DNA: TGTGCCAGCAGCCCCTCTGGAAACACCATATATTTT

J gene: TRBJ2-5
clone size: NA
D gene: NA
V gene: TRBV2
CDR3 protein: CASSRKTQYF
CDR3 DNA: TGTGCCAGCAGTAGAAAGACCCAGTACTTC

J gene: TRBJ2-7
clone size: NA
D gene: TRBD2
V gene: TRBV6-5
CDR3 protein: CASRQLAGAAHEQYF
CDR3 DNA: TGTGCCAGCAGACAACTAGCGGGAGCCGCCCACGAGCAGTACTTC

J gene: TRBJ1-2
clone size: NA
D gene: NA
V gene: TRBV29-1
CDR3 protein: CSVLRTENYGYTF
CDR3 DNA: TGCAGCGTCCTTAGGACGGAAAACTATGGCTACACCTTC

J gene: TRBJ1-2
clone size: NA
D gene: NA
V gene: TRBV4-3
CDR3 protein: CASTRNRDFHDYGYTF
CDR3 DNA: TGCGCCAGCACCCGAAACCGGGACTTTCATGACTATGGCTACACCTTC

J gene: TRBJ2-2
clone size: few
D gene: NA
V gene: TRBV10-3
CDR3 protein: CAISRPPPTGELFF
CDR3 DNA: TGTGCCATCAGTCGGCCGCCACCCACCGGGGAGCTGTTTTTT

J gene: TRBJ2-5
clone size: few
D gene: NA
V gene: TRBV7-2
CDR3 protein: CASSQAETQYF
CDR3 DNA: TGTGCCAGCAGCCAAGCAGAGACCCAGTACTTC

J gene: TRBJ2-7
clone size: once
D gene: TRBD2
V gene: TRBV29-1
CDR3 protein: CSVGGGYEQYF
CDR3 DNA: TGCAGCGTTGGGGGGGGCTACGAGCAGTACTTC

J gene: TRBJ2-2
clone size: NA
D gene: TRBD2
V gene: TRBV15
CDR3 protein: CATSVLAGALTGELFF
CDR3 DNA: TGTGCCACCAGTGTACTAGCGGGAGCCCTCACCGGGGAGCTGTTTTTT

J gene: TRBJ2-1
clone size: NA
D gene: NA
V gene: TRBV5-1
CDR3 protein: CASSLTGSSSYNEQFF
CDR3 DNA: TGCGCCAGCAGCTTAACAGGATCTAGCTCCTACAATGAGCAGTTCTTC

J gene: TRBJ2-1
clone size: NA
D gene: NA
V gene: TRBV7-9
CDR3 protein: CASSLGTNEQFF
CDR3 DNA: TGTGCCAGCAGCTTAGGTACCAATGAGCAGTTCTTC

J gene: TRBJ2-3
clone size: NA
D gene: NA
V gene: TRBV30
CDR3 protein: CAWNIASTQYF
CDR3 DNA: TGTGCCTGGAACATTGCAAGTACGCAGTATTTT

J gene: TRBJ2-3
clone size: few
D gene: TRBD2
V gene: TRBV4-2
CDR3 protein: CASSQTSGIGTDTQYF
CDR3 DNA: TGTGCCAGCAGCCAGACTAGCGGGATCGGCACAGATACGCAGTATTTT

J gene: TRBJ2-7
clone size: NA
D gene: TRBD1
V gene: TRBV7-6
CDR3 protein: CASSLEQGLYEQYF
CDR3 DNA: TGTGCCAGCAGCTTAGAACAGGGGCTTTACGAGCAGTACTTC

J gene: TRBJ2-2
clone size: NA
D gene: NA
V gene: TRBV15
CDR3 protein: CATSRVTGEVGELFF
CDR3 DNA: TGTGCCACCAGCAGAGTTACAGGGGAGGTCGGGGAGCTGTTTTTT

J gene: TRBJ1-1
clone size: NA
D gene: NA
V gene: TRBV18
CDR3 protein: CASFNEGGTEAFF
CDR3 DNA: TGTGCCAGCTTTAACGAGGGGGGAACTGAAGCTTTCTTT

J gene: TRBJ1-2
clone size: NA
D gene: TRBD1
V gene: TRBV7-8
CDR3 protein: CASSSPGQWTNYGYTF
CDR3 DNA: TGTGCCAGCAGCTCGCCGGGACAGTGGACTAACTATGGCTACACCTTC

J gene: TRBJ1-4
clone size: once
D gene: NA
V gene: TRBV4-2
CDR3 protein: CASSQEPRRGEKLFF
CDR3 DNA: TGTGCCAGCAGCCAAGAACCCCGGCGGGGCGAAAAACTGTTTTTT

J gene: TRBJ2-7
clone size: NA
D gene: TRBD1
V gene: TRBV25-1
CDR3 protein: CASSLLGTVVEQYF
CDR3 DNA: TGTGCCAGCAGTCTACTGGGGACAGTCGTCGAGCAGTACTTC

J gene: TRBJ2-2
clone size: NA
D gene: NA
V gene: TRBV5-4
CDR3 protein: CASSLSGINTGELFF
CDR3 DNA: TGTGCCAGCAGCTTAAGTGGGATTAACACCGGGGAGCTGTTTTTT

J gene: TRBJ2-1
clone size: NA
D gene: TRBD2
V gene: TRBV2
CDR3 protein: CASSASLPGLATNEQFF
CDR3 DNA: TGTGCCAGCAGCGCCAGCTTACCGGGACTAGCGACTAATGAGCAGTTCTTC

J gene: TRBJ1-5
clone size: NA
D gene: NA
V gene: TRBV15
CDR3 protein: CATSRDVGREQPQHF
CDR3 DNA: TGTGCCACCAGCAGAGATGTGGGTCGGGAACAGCCCCAGCATTTT

J gene: TRBJ2-2
clone size: NA
D gene: NA
V gene: TRBV9
CDR3 protein: CASSVQRAMGNTGELFF
CDR3 DNA: TGTGCCAGCAGCGTCCAGCGGGCGATGGGGAACACCGGGGAGCTGTTTTTT

J gene: TRBJ2-7
clone size: few
D gene: NA
V gene: TRBV2
CDR3 protein: CASIEVAEQYF
CDR3 DNA: TGTGCCAGCATTGAGGTGGCGGAGCAGTACTTC

J gene: TRBJ2-7
clone size: NA
D gene: TRBD2
V gene: TRBV4-2
CDR3 protein: CASSESGGAYEQYF
CDR3 DNA: TGTGCCAGCAGCGAGAGCGGGGGAGCCTACGAGCAGTACTTC

J gene: TRBJ1-1
clone size: few
D gene: NA
V gene: TRBV5-1
CDR3 protein: CASTEGPTNTEAFF
CDR3 DNA: TGCGCCAGCACCGAGGGACCCACGAACACTGAAGCTTTCTTT

J gene: TRBJ2-1
clone size: few
D gene: TRBD1
V gene: TRBV15
CDR3 protein: CATSKTTGGAGLARNEQFF
CDR3 DNA: TGTGCCACCAGCAAAACGACAGGGGGCGCGGGCTTGGCGAGGAATGAGCAGTTCTTC

J gene: TRBJ1-1
clone size: NA
D gene: NA
V gene: TRBV5-1
CDR3 protein: CASSMERSTEAFF
CDR3 DNA: TGCGCCAGCAGCATGGAGAGGAGCACTGAAGCTTTCTTT

J gene: TRBJ2-3
clone size: NA
D gene: NA
V gene: TRBV29-1
CDR3 protein: CSAVIGGSSTDTQYF
CDR3 DNA: TGCAGCGCCGTAATAGGCGGTTCTAGCACAGATACGCAGTATTTT

J gene: TRBJ2-2
clone size: NA
D gene: NA
V gene: TRBV2
CDR3 protein: CASAGGPNTGELFF
CDR3 DNA: TGTGCCAGCGCAGGGGGGCCGAACACCGGGGAGCTGTTTTTT

J gene: TRBJ2-5
clone size: NA
D gene: NA
V gene: TRBV7-7
CDR3 protein: CASSYNLGAQETQYF
CDR3 DNA: TGTGCTAGCAGCTACAACTTAGGGGCCCAAGAGACCCAGTACTTC

J gene: TRBJ2-7
clone size: NA
D gene: TRBD2
V gene: TRBV5-1
CDR3 protein: CASSLAPGLAGGAYEQYF
CDR3 DNA: TGCGCCAGCAGCTTGGCCCCGGGACTAGCGGGAGGTGCCTACGAGCAGTACTTC

J gene: TRBJ2-3
clone size: NA
D gene: TRBD2
V gene: TRBV18
CDR3 protein: CASSPSGASTDTQYF
CDR3 DNA: TGTGCCAGCTCGCCCAGCGGGGCCAGCACAGATACGCAGTATTTT

J gene: TRBJ2-1
clone size: NA
D gene: TRBD2
V gene: TRBV5-8
CDR3 protein: CASSWGLADSNEQFF
CDR3 DNA: TGTGCCAGCAGCTGGGGACTAGCAGACTCCAATGAGCAGTTCTTC

J gene: TRBJ2-5
clone size: NA
D gene: TRBD2
V gene: TRBV7-2
CDR3 protein: CASSLSGSTQETQYF
CDR3 DNA: TGTGCCAGCAGCTTGAGCGGGAGCACCCAAGAGACCCAGTACTTC

J gene: TRBJ2-1
clone size: few
D gene: TRBD2
V gene: TRBV15
CDR3 protein: CATSRDLAGLNEQFF
CDR3 DNA: TGTGCCACCAGCAGAGATCTAGCGGGACTCAATGAGCAGTTCTTC

J gene: TRBJ2-7
clone size: NA
D gene: NA
V gene: TRBV5-4
CDR3 protein: CASSLVAAKQYF
CDR3 DNA: TGTGCCAGCAGCTTGGTGGCAGCCAAGCAGTACTTC

J gene: TRBJ2-7
clone size: NA
D gene: NA
V gene: TRBV10-1
CDR3 protein: CASSEMGPVTSEQYF
CDR3 DNA: TGCGCCAGCAGTGAAATGGGACCCGTGACCTCCGAGCAGTACTTC

J gene: TRBJ2-1
clone size: NA
D gene: NA
V gene: TRBV15
CDR3 protein: CATSRALRGNNEQFF
CDR3 DNA: TGTGCCACCAGCAGAGCGCTACGGGGGAACAATGAGCAGTTCTTC

J gene: TRBJ2-4
clone size: NA
D gene: NA
V gene: TRBV7-9
CDR3 protein: CASSLTDTKNIQYF
CDR3 DNA: TGTGCCAGCAGCTTGACAGATACCAAAAACATTCAGTACTTC

J gene: TRBJ2-7
clone size: NA
D gene: TRBD1
V gene: TRBV27
CDR3 protein: CASRYRDRGREQYF
CDR3 DNA: TGTGCCAGCAGATACCGGGACAGGGGGCGGGAGCAGTACTTC

J gene: TRBJ2-5
clone size: NA
D gene: NA
V gene: TRBV5-1
CDR3 protein: CASSLGSGIQETQYF
CDR3 DNA: TGCGCCAGCAGCTTGGGTTCGGGGATCCAAGAGACCCAGTACTTC

J gene: TRBJ1-1
clone size: NA
D gene: NA
V gene: TRBV29-1
CDR3 protein: CSVQTTEAFF
CDR3 DNA: TGCAGCGTTCAAACCACTGAAGCTTTCTTT

J gene: TRBJ2-5
clone size: NA
D gene: NA
V gene: TRBV7-2
CDR3 protein: CASSLEASRRAETQYF
CDR3 DNA: TGTGCCAGCAGCTTAGAGGCTAGCCGGAGGGCTGAGACCCAGTACTTC

J gene: TRBJ2-5
clone size: NA
D gene: NA
V gene: TRBV6-6
CDR3 protein: CASRFTGLKTQYF
CDR3 DNA: TGTGCCAGCAGATTTACAGGGTTGAAGACCCAGTACTTC

J gene: TRBJ2-7
clone size: NA
D gene: NA
V gene: TRBV29-1
CDR3 protein: CSVGLAFSGEQYF
CDR3 DNA: TGCAGCGTTGGGTTAGCGTTTTCCGGCGAGCAGTACTTC